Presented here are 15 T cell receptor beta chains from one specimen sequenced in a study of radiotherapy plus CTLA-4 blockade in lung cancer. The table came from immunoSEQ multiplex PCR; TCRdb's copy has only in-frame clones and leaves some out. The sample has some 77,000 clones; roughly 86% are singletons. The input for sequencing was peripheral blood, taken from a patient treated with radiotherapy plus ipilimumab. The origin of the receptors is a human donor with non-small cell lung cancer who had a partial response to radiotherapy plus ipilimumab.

The CDR3 coding sequence is TGTGCCAGCAGTTTAGGGGCGGGAGGGGGCAATGAGCAGTTCTTC. It encodes CASSLGAGGGNEQFF. V is TRBV27 and J is TRBJ2-1; TRBD2 matches at 9 bases. The CDR3 length is 15 residues. Trimming at V came to 2 bases and at J to 6 bases, leaving 5 bases not matched to a gene. Germline values: CDR1 MNHEY, CDR2 SMNVEV (reference sequence).

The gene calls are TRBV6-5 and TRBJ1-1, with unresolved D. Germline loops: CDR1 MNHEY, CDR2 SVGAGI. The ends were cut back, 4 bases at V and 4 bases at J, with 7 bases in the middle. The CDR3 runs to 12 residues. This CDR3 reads CASSSPRTEAFF. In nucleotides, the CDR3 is TGTGCCAGCAGTTCCCCCCGCACTGAAGCTTTCTTT.

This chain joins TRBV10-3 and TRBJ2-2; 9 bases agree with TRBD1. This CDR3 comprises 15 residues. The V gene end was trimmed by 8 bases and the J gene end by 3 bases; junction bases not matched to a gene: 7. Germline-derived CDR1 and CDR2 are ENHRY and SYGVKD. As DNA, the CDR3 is TGTGCCATCCCCTCCGGGACAGGGTACACCGGGGAGCTGTTTTTT. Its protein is CAIPSGTGYTGELFF.

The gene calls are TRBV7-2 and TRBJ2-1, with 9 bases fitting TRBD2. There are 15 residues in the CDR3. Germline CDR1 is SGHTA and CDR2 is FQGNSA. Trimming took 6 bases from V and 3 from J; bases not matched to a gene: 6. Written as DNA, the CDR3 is TGTGCCAGCAGTCAGACTAGCGGAGTCTACAATGAGCAGTTCTTC. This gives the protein CASSQTSGVYNEQFF.

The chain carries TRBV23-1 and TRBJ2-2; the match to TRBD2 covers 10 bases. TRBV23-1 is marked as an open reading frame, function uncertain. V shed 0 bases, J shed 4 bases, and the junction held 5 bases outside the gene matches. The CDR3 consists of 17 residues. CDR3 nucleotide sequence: TGCGCCAGCAGTCAATCCGGACTAGCGGAACTCACCGGGGAGCTGTTTTTT. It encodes CASSQSGLAELTGELFF.

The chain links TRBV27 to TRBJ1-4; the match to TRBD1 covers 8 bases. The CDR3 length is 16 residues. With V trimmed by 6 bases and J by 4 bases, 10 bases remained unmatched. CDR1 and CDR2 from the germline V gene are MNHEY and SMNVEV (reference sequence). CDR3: CASRKGTGFFNEKLFF. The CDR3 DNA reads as TGTGCCAGCAGGAAAGGGACAGGATTCTTTAATGAAAAACTGTTTTTT. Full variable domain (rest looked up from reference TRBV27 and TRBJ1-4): EAQVTQNPRYLITVTGKKLTVTCSQNMNHEYMSWYRQDPGLGLRQIYYSMNVEVTDKGDVPEGYKVSRKEKRNFPLILESPSPNQTSLYFCASRKGTGFFNEKLFFGSGTQLSVL.

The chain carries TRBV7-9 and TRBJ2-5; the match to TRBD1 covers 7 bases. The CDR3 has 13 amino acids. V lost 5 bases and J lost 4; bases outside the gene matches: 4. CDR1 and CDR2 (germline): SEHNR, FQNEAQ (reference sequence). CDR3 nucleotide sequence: TGTGCCAGCAGCCGTCGGGACAGAGAGACCCAGTACTTC. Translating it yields CASSRRDRETQYF. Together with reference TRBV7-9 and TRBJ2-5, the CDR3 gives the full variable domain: DTGVSQNPRHKITKRGQNVTFRCDPISEHNRLYWYRQTLGQGPEFLTYFQNEAQLEKSRLLSDRFSAERPKGSFSTLEIQRTEQGDSAMYLCASSRRDRETQYFGPGTRLLVL.

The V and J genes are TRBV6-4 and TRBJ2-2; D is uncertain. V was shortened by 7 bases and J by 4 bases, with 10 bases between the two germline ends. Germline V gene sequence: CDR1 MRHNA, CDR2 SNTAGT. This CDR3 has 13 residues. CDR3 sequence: CASTRDGTGELFF. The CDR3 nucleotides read TGTGCCAGCACTAGAGATGGCACCGGGGAGCTGTTTTTT.

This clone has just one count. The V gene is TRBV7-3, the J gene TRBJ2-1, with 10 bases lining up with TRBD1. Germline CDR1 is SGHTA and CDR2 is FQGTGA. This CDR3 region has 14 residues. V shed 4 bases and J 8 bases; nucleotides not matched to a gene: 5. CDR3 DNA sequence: TGTGCCAGCAGCTCGGGACAGGGGAGAGATGAGCAGTTCTTC. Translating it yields CASSSGQGRDEQFF.

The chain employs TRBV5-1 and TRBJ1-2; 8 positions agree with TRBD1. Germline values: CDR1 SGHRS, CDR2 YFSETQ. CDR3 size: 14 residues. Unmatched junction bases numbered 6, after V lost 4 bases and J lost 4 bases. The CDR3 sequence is CASSPTGEGYGYTF. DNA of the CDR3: TGCGCCAGCAGCCCGACAGGGGAAGGCTATGGCTACACCTTC.

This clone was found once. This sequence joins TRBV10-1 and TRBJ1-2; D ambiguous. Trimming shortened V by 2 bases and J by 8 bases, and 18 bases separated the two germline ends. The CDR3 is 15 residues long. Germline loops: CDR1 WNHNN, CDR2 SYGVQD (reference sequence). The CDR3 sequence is CASSELAIYGEGYTF. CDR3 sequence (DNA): TGCGCCAGCAGTGAGCTGGCAATATATGGAGAAGGCTACACCTTC.

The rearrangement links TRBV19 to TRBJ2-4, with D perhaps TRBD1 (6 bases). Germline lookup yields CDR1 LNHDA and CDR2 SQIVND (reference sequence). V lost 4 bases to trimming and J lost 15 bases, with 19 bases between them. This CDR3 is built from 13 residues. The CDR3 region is CASSTTSGTRGYF. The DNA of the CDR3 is TGTGCCAGTAGTACCACCTCCGGGACCAGGGGGTACTTC.

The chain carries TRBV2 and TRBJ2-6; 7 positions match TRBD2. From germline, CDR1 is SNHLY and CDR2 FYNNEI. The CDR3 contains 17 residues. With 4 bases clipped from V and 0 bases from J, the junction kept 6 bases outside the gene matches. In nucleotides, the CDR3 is TGTGCCAGCAGTGGGGGCAGGACTAGCTCTGGGGCCAACGTCCTGACTTTC. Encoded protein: CASSGGRTSSGANVLTF.

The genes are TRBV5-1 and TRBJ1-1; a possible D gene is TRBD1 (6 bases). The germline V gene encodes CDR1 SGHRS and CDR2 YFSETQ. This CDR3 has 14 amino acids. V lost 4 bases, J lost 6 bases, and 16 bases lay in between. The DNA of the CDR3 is TGCGCCAGCAGCCAAACACAGGGAGTTCCTGAAGCTTTCTTT. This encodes CASSQTQGVPEAFF.

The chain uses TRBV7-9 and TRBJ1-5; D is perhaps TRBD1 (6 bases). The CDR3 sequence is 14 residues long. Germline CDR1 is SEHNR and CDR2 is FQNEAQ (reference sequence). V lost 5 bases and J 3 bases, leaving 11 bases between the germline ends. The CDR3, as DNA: TGTGCCAGCAGCCAACAGGGAAACAATCAGCCCCAGCATTTT. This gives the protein CASSQQGNNQPQHF.